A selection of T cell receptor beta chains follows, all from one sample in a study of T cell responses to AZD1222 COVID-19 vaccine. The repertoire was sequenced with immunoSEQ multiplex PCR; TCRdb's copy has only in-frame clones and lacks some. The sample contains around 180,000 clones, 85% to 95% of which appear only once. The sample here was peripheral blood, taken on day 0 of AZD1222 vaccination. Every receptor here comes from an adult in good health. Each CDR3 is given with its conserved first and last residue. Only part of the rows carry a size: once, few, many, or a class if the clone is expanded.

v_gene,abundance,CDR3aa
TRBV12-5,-,CASGRWRAGTGFYYGYTF
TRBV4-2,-,CASSQDARAWDEKLFF
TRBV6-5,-,CASSLRDRNEKLFF
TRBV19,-,CASSIGGRPLEEAFF
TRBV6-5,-,CASSYSGRGPYGYTF
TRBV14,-,CASSQDQRKGLGPSDYEQYF
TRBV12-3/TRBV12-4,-,CASSRGGSEAFF
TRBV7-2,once,CASSPEGRGIANYGYTF
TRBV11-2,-,CASSYSAEEQFF
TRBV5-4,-,CASSLAASLNYGYTF
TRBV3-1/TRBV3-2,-,CASSLSGGRTEAFF
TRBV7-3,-,CASSPSAGGTYNEQFF
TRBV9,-,CASSEGANTEAFF
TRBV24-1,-,CATSDTTGLAFF